This T cell receptor beta chain was sequenced in a study of blood T cell repertoires in COVID-19. Study in general: The samples span acute and convalescent COVID-19 from the United States, Italy and Spain. PBMCs, B-cell-depleted T cells, or T cells provided the cDNA or gDNA that made up the material.

The trim removed 6 bases at V and 1 base at J, leaving 1 base unmatched. Germline loops: CDR1 MNHNY, CDR2 SVGAGI (reference sequence). The CDR3 spans 13 residues. In the authors' methods: Scientists estimated how many nucleated cells there were by amplifying reference gene primers. Profiled with immunoSEQ multiplex PCR; TCRdb holds only in-frame clones, not every one. Clonal size and the V and J genes are those of that table, whereas D and trimming came from the DNA. The sample carries about 150,000 clones, roughly 83% recorded once. Material for sequencing was peripheral blood. J is TRBJ2-5 and V is TRBV6-6; 8 bases map to TRBD1. This TCR was recovered from a man between 18 and 35 years old with active or convalescent COVID-19. The CDR3 sequence: CASRDRVQETQYF. DNA for the CDR3: TGTGCCAGCAGGGACAGGGTCCAAGAGACCCAGTACTTC.